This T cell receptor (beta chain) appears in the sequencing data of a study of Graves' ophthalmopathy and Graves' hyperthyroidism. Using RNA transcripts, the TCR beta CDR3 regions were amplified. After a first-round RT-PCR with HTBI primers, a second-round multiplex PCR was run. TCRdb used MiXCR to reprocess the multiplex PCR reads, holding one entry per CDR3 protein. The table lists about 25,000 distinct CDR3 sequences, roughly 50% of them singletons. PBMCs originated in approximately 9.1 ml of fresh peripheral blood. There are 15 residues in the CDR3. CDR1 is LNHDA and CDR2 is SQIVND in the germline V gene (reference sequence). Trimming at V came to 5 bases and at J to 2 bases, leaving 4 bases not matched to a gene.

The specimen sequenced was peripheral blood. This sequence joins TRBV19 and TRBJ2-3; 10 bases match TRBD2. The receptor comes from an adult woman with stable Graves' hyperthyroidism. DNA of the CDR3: TGTGCCAGTAGTCAGACTAGCGGGCACACAGATACGCAGTATTTT. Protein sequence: CASSQTSGHTDTQYF.